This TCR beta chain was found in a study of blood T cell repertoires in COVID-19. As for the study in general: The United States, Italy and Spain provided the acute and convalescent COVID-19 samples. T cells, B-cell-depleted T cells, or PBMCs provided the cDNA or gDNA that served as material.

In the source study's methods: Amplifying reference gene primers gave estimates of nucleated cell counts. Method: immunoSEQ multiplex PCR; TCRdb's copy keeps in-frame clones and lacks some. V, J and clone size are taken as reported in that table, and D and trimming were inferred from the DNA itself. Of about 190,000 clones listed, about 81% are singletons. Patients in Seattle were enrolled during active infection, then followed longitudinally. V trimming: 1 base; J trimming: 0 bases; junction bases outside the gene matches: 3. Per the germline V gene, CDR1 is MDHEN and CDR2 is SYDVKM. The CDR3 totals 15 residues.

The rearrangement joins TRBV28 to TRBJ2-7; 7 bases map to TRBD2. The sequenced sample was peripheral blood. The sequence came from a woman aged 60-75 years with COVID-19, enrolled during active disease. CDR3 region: CASSLYGGSSYEQYV. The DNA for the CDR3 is TGTGCCAGCAGTTTATACGGGGGGAGCTCCTACGAGCAGTACGTC.